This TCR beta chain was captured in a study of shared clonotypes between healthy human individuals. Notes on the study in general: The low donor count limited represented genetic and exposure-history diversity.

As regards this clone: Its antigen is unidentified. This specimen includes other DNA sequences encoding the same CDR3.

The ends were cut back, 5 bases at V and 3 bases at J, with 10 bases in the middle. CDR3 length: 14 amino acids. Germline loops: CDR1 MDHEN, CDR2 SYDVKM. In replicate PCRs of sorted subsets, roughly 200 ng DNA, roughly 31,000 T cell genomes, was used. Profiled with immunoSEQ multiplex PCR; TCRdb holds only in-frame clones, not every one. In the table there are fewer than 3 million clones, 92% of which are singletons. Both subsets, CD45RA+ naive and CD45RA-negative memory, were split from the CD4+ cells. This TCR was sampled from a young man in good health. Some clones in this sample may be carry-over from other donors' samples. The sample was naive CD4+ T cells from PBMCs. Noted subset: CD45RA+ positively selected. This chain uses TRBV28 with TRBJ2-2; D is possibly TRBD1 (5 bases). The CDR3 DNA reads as TGTGCCAGCAGTCTACGACAGTACACCGGGGAGCTGTTTTTT. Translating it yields CASSLRQYTGELFF.